This T cell receptor (beta chain) originates from a study of cytomegalovirus exposure and HLA in healthy donors. Assay: immunoSEQ multiplex PCR; the TCRdb copy retains only in-frame clones and omits some. The sample yields around 130,000 clones, more than 75% seen once. This clone was recorded a few times. No antigen is known for it. The donors formed part of the roughly 120-subject validation cohort, distinct from the roughly 630-subject first cohort. Whole-study findings and limits: Accounts indicate the classifier identified cytomegalovirus status with strong specificity and sensitivity. A few chains linked to CMV were shown in vitro to be specific for CMV antigens.

Germline V gives CDR1 SGDLS, CDR2 YYNGEE. The CDR3 is made up of 12 amino acids. V was clipped by 7 bases and J by 2 bases, with 9 bases between them. This rearrangement joins TRBV9 to TRBJ1-2; D might be TRBD1 (5 bases). The sequence came from a woman aged 25-40 years in good health and CMV-seronegative. Sequenced sample: PBMCs. The CDR3, as DNA: TGTGCCAGCGACAACAGGAACTATGGCTACACCTTC. Translation: CASDNRNYGYTF.